This entry describes one TCR beta chain. Its antigen is unknown. This specimen belongs to a study of CD8+ T cells in alopecia areata. V shed 10 bases and J 3 bases; nucleotides not matched to a gene: 21. The germline CDR1 and CDR2 sequences are SGHTA and FQGNSA. The CDR3 runs 19 residues. Treatment: oral pan-JAK inhibitor, 5-10 mg twice daily. Samples from alopecia areata patients were lesional scalp punch biopsies and peripheral blood. Whole-study results and caveats: Because of a solitary nonresponder, the connection of baseline CD8+ expansion to response stays uncertain.

RNA, once extracted, was reverse transcribed into cDNA for use as the sequencing template. Some clones are missing from TCRdb's copy, which holds only in-frame ones; the method was immunoSEQ multiplex PCR. The table records about 220,000 clones, more than 45% of them present only once. The TCR sequence derives from a human donor with alopecia areata. The sample was CD4+ T cells sorted from blood, taken at week 4, from a patient treated with tofacitinib. The V call is TRBV7-2, the J call TRBJ1-6; 7 bases line up with TRBD1. The CDR3 bases are TGTGCCACCCGTAAACCCACAGGGGCGTTTAAGTTCTATAATTCACCCCTCCACTTT. This translates into CATRKPTGAFKFYNSPLHF.